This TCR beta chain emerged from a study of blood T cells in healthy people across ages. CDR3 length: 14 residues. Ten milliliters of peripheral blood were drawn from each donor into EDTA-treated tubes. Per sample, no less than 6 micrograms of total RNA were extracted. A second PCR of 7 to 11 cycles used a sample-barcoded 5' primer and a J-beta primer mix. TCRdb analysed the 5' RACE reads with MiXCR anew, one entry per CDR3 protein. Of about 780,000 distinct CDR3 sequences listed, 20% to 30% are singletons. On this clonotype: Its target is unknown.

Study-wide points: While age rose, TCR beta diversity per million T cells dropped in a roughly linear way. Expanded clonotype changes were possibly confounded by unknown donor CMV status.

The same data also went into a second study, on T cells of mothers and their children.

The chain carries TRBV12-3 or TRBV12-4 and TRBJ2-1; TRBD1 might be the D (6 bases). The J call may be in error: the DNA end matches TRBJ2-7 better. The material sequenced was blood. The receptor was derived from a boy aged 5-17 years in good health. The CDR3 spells CASSWTDFGNEQYF. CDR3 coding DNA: TGTGCCAGCAGTTGGACAGACTTCGGGAACGAGCAGTACTTC.